The 10 T cell receptor beta chains listed next were all sequenced from one sample in a study of regulatory T cells in long-lasting Graves disease. HTBI primers from iRepertoire and Arm-PCR of CDR3 regions yielded the TCR beta libraries. Via MiXCR, TCRdb re-called the multiplex PCR reads, giving one row per CDR3 protein. This table holds some 250,000 distinct CDR3 sequences, 18% found once. Time point defined: newly diagnosed GD, antithyroid drugs for less than 3 months. Researchers made the TCR library from RNA that was extracted from PBMCs. Another study also made use of these data, one on T cells in Graves' hyperthyroidism and ophthalmopathy.

The input for sequencing was peripheral blood mononuclear cells (PBMCs), taken at new diagnosis, from a patient treated with antithyroid drugs. The receptors originated from a woman in her twenties or thirties with Graves disease.

This clonotype has ten or more counts. The chain joins TRBV6-1 to TRBJ1-2; unclear D gene. The CDR3 runs to 15 residues. Germline assignment: CDR1 MNHNS and CDR2 SASEGT. Trimming left V 1 base short and J 4 bases short, with 13 bases between. CDR3 loop: CASSEGRSSGYGYTF. Here the CDR3 DNA reads TGTGCCAGCAGTGAAGGAAGGAGCTCGGGCTATGGCTACACCTTC.

This clonotype was observed a few times. The rearrangement joins TRBV19 to TRBJ1-5; D is undetermined. Per the germline V gene, CDR1 is LNHDA and CDR2 is SQIVND (reference sequence). This CDR3 contains 12 residues. V lost 5 bases to trimming and J lost 4 bases, with 6 bases between them. The CDR3 sequence: CASSVRNQPQHF. CDR3 DNA: TGTGCCAGTAGTGTCCGTAATCAGCCCCAGCATTTT.

This clonotype was seen ten or more times. The chain combines TRBV7-9 with TRBJ2-1, with D unresolved. Germline loops: CDR1 SEHNR, CDR2 FQNEAQ (reference sequence). The CDR3 spans 16 residues. The V end lost 0 bases, the J end lost 2 bases, and 11 bases lay between the germline ends. The CDR3 loop reads CASSLAVSTAYNEQFF. CDR3 coding DNA: TGTGCCAGCAGCTTAGCGGTCAGCACGGCCTACAATGAGCAGTTCTTC.

Ten or more counts support this clonotype. The rearrangement links TRBV2 to TRBJ2-3; TRBD2 is a possible D gene (6 bases). This CDR3 comprises 15 residues. From germline, CDR1 is SNHLY and CDR2 FYNNEI. Trimming removed 10 bases from V and 4 bases from J, with 21 bases in between. This CDR3 reads CATTVYPSVPDTQYF. The DNA for the CDR3 is TGTGCCACCACAGTGTACCCTAGCGTCCCAGATACGCAGTATTTT.

Concerning this clonotype itself: This could be a read error, since a much larger clone is one nucleotide away. The rearrangement uses TRBV29-1 and TRBJ2-7, with 9 bases matching TRBD1. Germline assignment: CDR1 SQVTM and CDR2 ANQGSEA. V shed 3 bases and J 2 bases; nucleotides not matched to a gene: 8. The CDR3 runs 15 residues. The CDR3 DNA reads TGCAGCGTTGACACCGAGACAGGGGGGGCCTACGAGCAGTACTTC. Protein sequence: CSVDTETGGAYEQYF.

V gene TRBV2 combines with J gene TRBJ2-5, with D perhaps matching TRBD1 (6 bases). The CDR3 is made up of 13 amino acids. V was shortened by 7 bases and J by 2 bases, with 11 bases between the two germline ends. Germline-derived CDR1 and CDR2 are SNHLY and FYNNEI. CDR3 nucleotide sequence: TGTGCCAGCAACAGGGATACGCAAGAGACCCAGTACTTC. Encoded protein: CASNRDTQETQYF.

This clonotype has just a few counts. Being one base from a much bigger clone, this may be a read error. The chain couples TRBV6-2 or TRBV6-3 to TRBJ2-1, with 7 positions matching TRBD1. The CDR3 covers 14 residues. Germline CDR1 reads MNHEY; CDR2 reads SVGEGT. CDR3 residues: CVSTADRRYNEQFF. The CDR3 bases are TGTGTCAGCACCGCGGACAGGCGCTACAATGAGCAGTTCTTC.

This clonotype was counted at least ten times. The chain combines TRBV9 with TRBJ2-7, with D possibly being TRBD1 (5 bases). With 0 bases removed from V and 1 base from J, the gap between germline ends came to 11 bases. The length of the CDR3 is 15 residues. Germline V CDR1 and CDR2: SGDLS, YYNGEE. The CDR3 region is CASSVAGPVSYEQYF. The CDR3, as DNA: TGTGCCAGCAGCGTAGCAGGGCCGGTTTCCTACGAGCAGTACTTC.

This clonotype was counted at least ten times. This rearrangement joins TRBV3-1 to TRBJ2-5; the D gene is possibly TRBD2 (5 bases). The germline V gene encodes CDR1 LGHDT and CDR2 YNNKEL (reference sequence). The CDR3 has 14 residues. Trimming left V 4 bases short and J 2 bases short, with 11 bases between. CDR3 loop: CASSRFRGQETQYF. In DNA form, the CDR3 reads TGTGCCAGCAGCCGCTTCCGGGGACAAGAGACCCAGTACTTC.

This clonotype was found many times. The J gene is TRBJ1-1, the V gene TRBV3-1; D uncertain. The V end lost 1 base, the J end lost 5 bases, and 14 bases lay between the germline ends. Germline V CDR1 and CDR2: LGHDT, YNNKEL (reference sequence). This CDR3 has 15 residues. This CDR3 reads CASSQGAGGFTEAFF. Here the CDR3 DNA reads TGTGCCAGCAGCCAAGGTGCAGGAGGGTTTACTGAAGCTTTCTTT.